These 22 T cell receptor beta chains were all obtained from the same sample, sequenced in a study of a mutant IDH1 vaccine in newly diagnosed glioma. The antigens for these receptors are not known. The time point here: week 23, last vaccination. Every single dose of the vaccine, 300 ug of mutant IDH1 20-mer peptide, came with topical imiquimod. Sequenced by immunoSEQ multiplex PCR; TCRdb stores in-frame clones only, minus some. The sample includes 70,000 to 90,000 clones, roughly 85% of them seen just once. The sequencing used PBMCs, collected from a glioma patient whose treatment included an IDH1 peptide vaccine. The source of these receptors is a man aged 30-40 years with glioma. Some clones in this sample may be carry-over from other donors' samples.

The chain employs TRBV9 and TRBJ2-7, with no clear D. The V gene lost 4 bases and the J gene lost 6 bases, with 8 bases spanning the gap. Germline-derived CDR1 and CDR2 are SGDLS and YYNGEE. The CDR3 runs 11 residues. CDR3 loop: CASSYGAEQYF. In DNA, the CDR3 is TGTGCCAGCAGCTACGGAGCCGAGCAGTACTTC.

The genes are TRBV4-1 and TRBJ2-6; 8 nucleotides line up with TRBD1. The germline CDR1 and CDR2 sequences are MGHRA and YSYEKL. The CDR3 runs to 18 residues. V lost 4 bases to trimming and J lost 3 bases; unmatched junction nucleotides: 11. The CDR3 loop is CASSPRDRLTLGANVLTF. CDR3 DNA: TGCGCCAGCAGCCCCCGGGACAGGTTGACTCTTGGGGCCAACGTCCTGACTTTC.

V usage is TRBV4-3 and J usage is TRBJ1-2, with a weak D call TRBD1 (6 bases). The CDR3 totals 15 residues. Trimming cost V 0 bases and J 5 bases, with 13 bases left between them. Per germline, CDR1 LGHNA and CDR2 YSLEER. The CDR3 sequence: CASSQDLGQWYGYTF. The DNA of the CDR3 is TGCGCCAGCAGCCAAGATCTAGGACAGTGGTATGGCTACACCTTC.

This chain links TRBV27 with TRBJ2-5, with 7 positions matching TRBD1. CDR3 length: 15 residues. Germline V CDR1 and CDR2: MNHEY, SMNVEV (reference sequence). V gave up 0 bases and J gave up 4 bases; unmatched junction bases: 5. The CDR3 spells CASSLSDRIGETQYF. The CDR3 DNA reads as TGTGCCAGCAGTTTATCGGACAGGATCGGAGAGACCCAGTACTTC.

CDR3 protein: CASSQEVGAFNQPQHF. DNA for the CDR3: TGTGCCAGCAGCCAAGAGGTCGGGGCCTTCAATCAGCCCCAGCATTTT. The chain recombines TRBV4-2 with TRBJ1-5, with a weak D call TRBD1 (5 bases). The CDR3 length is 16 residues. Trimming shortened V by 0 bases and J by 3 bases, and 12 bases separated the two germline ends. CDR1 is LGHNA and CDR2 is YNFKEQ in the germline V gene.

The genes are TRBV18 and TRBJ1-2; D remains ambiguous. Trimming stripped 6 bases from V and 6 bases from J, with 11 bases between. This CDR3 has 12 residues. The germline gives CDR1 KGHSH, CDR2 LQKENI. CDR3 protein: CASSSPRDGYTF. The CDR3 DNA reads as TGTGCCAGCTCGTCGCCCCGAGATGGCTACACCTTC.

This clone was detected a few times. The chain uses TRBV28 and TRBJ1-5; D might be TRBD1 (6 bases). Germline V gives CDR1 MDHEN, CDR2 SYDVKM. Between the trimmed V and J ends, which lost 7 bases and 2 bases, there was a span of 9 bases. The CDR3 is made up of 13 amino acids. The CDR3, as DNA: TGTGCCAGCAAACAGGGCGGCAATCAGCCCCAGCATTTT. Its protein product is CASKQGGNQPQHF.

The CDR3 sequence: CASSRDRGHTGANVLTF. As DNA, the CDR3 is TGTGCCAGCAGCAGGGACAGGGGGCATACTGGGGCCAACGTCCTGACTTTC. The chain carries TRBV9 and TRBJ2-6, with 12 nucleotides matching TRBD1. Germline V CDR1 and CDR2: SGDLS, YYNGEE. The CDR3 is 17 residues long. V dropped 4 bases and J dropped 2; count of bases not matched to a gene: 4.

This clone was detected a few times. The sample contains more than one DNA sequence encoding this CDR3. CDR3 sequence reads: CATGRGGGTEAFF. CDR3 DNA: TGTGCCACCGGACGAGGTGGGGGCACTGAAGCTTTCTTT. The V gene is TRBV10-3, the J gene TRBJ1-1; D is perhaps TRBD1 (5 bases). The CDR3 covers 13 residues. V was trimmed by 10 bases and J by 4 bases, leaving 16 bases between them. CDR1 is ENHRY and CDR2 is SYGVKD in the germline V gene.

This clone was found a few times. J is TRBJ2-3 and V is TRBV7-9; a weak D match, TRBD2 (5 bases). The CDR3 totals 15 residues. V shed 3 bases and J shed 1 base, with 11 bases lying between them. Germline V lookup: CDR1 SEHNR, CDR2 FQNEAQ (reference sequence). CDR3 DNA: TGTGCCAGCAGCTTCGGACTGCAGGGCACAGATACGCAGTATTTT. Translated, it gives CASSFGLQGTDTQYF.

The rearrangement joins TRBV11-3 to TRBJ1-5; TRBD1 aligns across 8 bases. Trimming cost V 2 bases and J 1 base; bases outside gene matches: 10. Germline V gene sequence: CDR1 SGHNT, CDR2 YENEEA. The CDR3 has 18 amino acids. CDR3 DNA sequence: TGTGCCAGCAGCTTACCTTCCACAGGGGGAATAAGCAATCAGCCCCAGCATTTT. Residues: CASSLPSTGGISNQPQHF.

V usage is TRBV10-3 and J usage is TRBJ1-2, with TRBD1 as a possible D gene (6 bases). The CDR3 contains 14 residues. Germline values: CDR1 ENHRY, CDR2 SYGVKD. V was shortened by 2 bases and J by 8 bases, with 15 bases between the two germline ends. CDR3 bases: TGTGCCATCAGTGAGGCAGGGGAATTGAGAGGCTACACCTTC. Amino acid sequence: CAISEAGELRGYTF.

The chain employs TRBV18 and TRBJ1-2; D unresolved. V was trimmed by 3 bases and J by 1 base, leaving 15 bases between them. This CDR3 is built from 16 residues. The germline gives CDR1 KGHSH, CDR2 LQKENI. CDR3 in DNA: TGTGCCAGCTCACCCAACCAGCCACACAATAACTATGGCTACACCTTC. This sequence encodes CASSPNQPHNNYGYTF.

This clone was seen only once. The V call is TRBV19, the J call TRBJ2-7; 10 bases are a match to TRBD1. The CDR3 loop spans 13 amino acids. The V gene's germline CDR1 is LNHDA and CDR2 SQIVND (reference sequence). V was pared by 6 bases and J by 6 bases, with 5 bases of the junction left unmatched. CDR3 sequence (DNA): TGTGCCAGTAGAGGGACAGGGGAGAGCGAGCAGTACTTC. This gives the protein CASRGTGESEQYF.

The V call is TRBV5-5, the J call TRBJ2-5; 8 nucleotides align to TRBD1. The germline V gene has CDR1 SGHKS and CDR2 YYEKEE (reference sequence). The CDR3 has 12 residues. V gave up 3 bases and J gave up 5 bases; unmatched junction bases: 0. This chain's CDR3 is CASSYRGETQYF. The CDR3 DNA is TGTGCCAGCAGCTACAGGGGGGAGACCCAGTACTTC.

The chain carries TRBV7-9 and TRBJ2-1; 7 bases fit TRBD2. This CDR3 contains 16 residues. Germline V gene sequence: CDR1 SEHNR, CDR2 FQNEAQ (reference sequence). V lost 4 bases to trimming and J lost 0 bases; unmatched junction nucleotides: 6. This CDR3 reads CASSSLSGYSYNEQFF. Written as DNA, the CDR3 is TGTGCCAGCAGCTCCCTTAGCGGGTACTCCTACAATGAGCAGTTCTTC.

CDR3 residues: CASSGQGSYNEQFF. As DNA, the CDR3 is TGTGCCAGCTCGGGACAGGGTTCCTACAATGAGCAGTTCTTC. The chain couples TRBV18 to TRBJ2-1; 9 bases match TRBD1. CDR3 length: 14 residues. The germline V gene encodes CDR1 KGHSH and CDR2 LQKENI. The V segment lost 6 bases and the J segment 1 base; nucleotides outside the gene matches: 1.

The chain employs TRBV6-6 and TRBJ2-7; 10 bases map to TRBD1. CDR1 is MNHNY and CDR2 is SVGAGI in the germline V gene (reference sequence). The CDR3 is 15 residues long. Trimming took 6 bases from V and 3 from J; bases not matched to a gene: 8. The CDR3 region has the DNA TGTGCCAGCAGCCCTCCACGGGACAGGGGCTACGAGCAGTACTTC. It yields the protein CASSPPRDRGYEQYF.

The chain uses TRBV9 and TRBJ1-3; tentatively, D is TRBD1 (5 bases). The CDR3 has 16 amino acids. Germline values: CDR1 SGDLS, CDR2 YYNGEE. Trimming took off 0 bases at V and 4 bases at J, with 14 bases between the two ends. CDR3 nucleotide sequence: TGTGCCAGCAGCGTAGCTCGAGCAGGGTTAGGAAACACCATATATTTT. It encodes CASSVARAGLGNTIYF.

The chain is built from TRBV27 and TRBJ2-1; D is tentatively TRBD1 or TRBD2 (6 bases each). The CDR3 runs 15 residues. Germline V gives CDR1 MNHEY, CDR2 SMNVEV (reference sequence). Trimming pared 6 bases from V and 5 bases from J, leaving 17 bases between. The CDR3 loop is CASRGAGLANNEQFF. The CDR3 region has the DNA TGTGCCAGCAGGGGGGCTGGGCTAGCGAACAATGAGCAGTTCTTC.

The genes are TRBV5-8 and TRBJ1-5, with D unresolved. CDR3 length: 13 residues. Germline V CDR1 and CDR2: SGHTS, YDEGEE. The V gene lost 4 bases and the J gene lost 4 bases, with 9 bases spanning the gap. CDR3 region: CASSQRRNQPQHF. The CDR3 DNA reads as TGTGCCAGCAGCCAGAGGAGAAATCAGCCCCAGCATTTT.

This chain links TRBV5-6 with TRBJ1-1; D gene uncertain. The germline V gene has CDR1 SGHDT and CDR2 YYEEEE. This CDR3 is built from 12 residues. Trimming took 4 bases from V and 7 from J, leaving 11 bases between them. CDR3 protein: CASSPGGNEAFF. CDR3 coding DNA: TGTGCCAGCAGCCCGGGCGGTAATGAAGCTTTCTTT.